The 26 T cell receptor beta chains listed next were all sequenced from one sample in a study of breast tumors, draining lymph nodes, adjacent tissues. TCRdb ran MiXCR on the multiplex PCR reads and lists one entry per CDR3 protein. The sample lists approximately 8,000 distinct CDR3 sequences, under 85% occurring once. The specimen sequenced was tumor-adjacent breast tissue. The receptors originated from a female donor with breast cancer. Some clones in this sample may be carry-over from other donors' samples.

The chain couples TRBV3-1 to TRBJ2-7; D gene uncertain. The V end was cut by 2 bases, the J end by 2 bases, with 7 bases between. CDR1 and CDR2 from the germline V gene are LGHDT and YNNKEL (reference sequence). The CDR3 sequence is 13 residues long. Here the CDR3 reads CASSQRVTYEQYF. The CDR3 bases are TGTGCCAGCAGCCAAAGGGTTACCTACGAGCAGTACTTC.

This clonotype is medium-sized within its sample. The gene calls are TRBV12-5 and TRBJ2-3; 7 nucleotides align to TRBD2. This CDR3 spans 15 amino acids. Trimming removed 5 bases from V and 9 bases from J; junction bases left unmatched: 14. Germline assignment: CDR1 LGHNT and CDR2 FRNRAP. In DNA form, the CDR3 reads TGTGCTAGTGGTAATACACCCGCCGACGGGGGGACGCAGTATTTT. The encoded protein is CASGNTPADGGTQYF.

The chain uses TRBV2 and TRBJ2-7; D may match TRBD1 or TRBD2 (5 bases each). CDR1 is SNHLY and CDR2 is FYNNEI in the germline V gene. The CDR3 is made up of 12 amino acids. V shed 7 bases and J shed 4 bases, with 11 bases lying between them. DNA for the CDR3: TGTGCCAGCACCATGGGGGTTTACGAGCAGTACTTC. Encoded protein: CASTMGVYEQYF.

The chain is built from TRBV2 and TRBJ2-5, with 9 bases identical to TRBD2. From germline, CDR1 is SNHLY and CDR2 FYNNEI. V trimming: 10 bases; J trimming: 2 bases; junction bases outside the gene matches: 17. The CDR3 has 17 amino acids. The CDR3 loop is CANLGLASSRGQETQYF. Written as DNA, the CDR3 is TGTGCCAACCTAGGACTAGCGTCTAGTCGGGGGCAAGAGACCCAGTACTTC.

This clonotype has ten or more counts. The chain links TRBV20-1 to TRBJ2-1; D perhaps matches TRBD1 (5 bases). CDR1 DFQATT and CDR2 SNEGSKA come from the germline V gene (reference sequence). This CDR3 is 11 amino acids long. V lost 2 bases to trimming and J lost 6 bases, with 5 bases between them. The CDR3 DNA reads TGCAGTGCTAGACAGGGCAATGAGCAGTTCTTC. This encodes CSARQGNEQFF.

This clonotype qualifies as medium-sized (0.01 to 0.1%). The DNA of the CDR3 is TGTGCCTGGAGGACAGGTTCACCCCTCCACTTT. Protein product: CAWRTGSPLHF. The rearrangement links TRBV30 to TRBJ1-6; the D gene is possibly TRBD1 (6 bases). Trimming left V 3 bases short and J 9 bases short, with 6 bases between. Germline V gene lookup returns CDR1 GTSNPN and CDR2 SVGIG (reference sequence). CDR3 length equals 11 residues.

CDR3 sequence reads: CSALRLAGGPHEQYF. The CDR3 DNA follows: TGCAGTGCCCTCCGGCTAGCGGGAGGGCCCCACGAGCAGTACTTC. V and J are TRBV20-1 and TRBJ2-7; TRBD2 matches 12 bases. Germline lookup yields CDR1 DFQATT and CDR2 SNEGSKA (reference sequence). The V segment lost 6 bases and the J segment 5 bases; nucleotides outside the gene matches: 11. This CDR3 has 15 residues.

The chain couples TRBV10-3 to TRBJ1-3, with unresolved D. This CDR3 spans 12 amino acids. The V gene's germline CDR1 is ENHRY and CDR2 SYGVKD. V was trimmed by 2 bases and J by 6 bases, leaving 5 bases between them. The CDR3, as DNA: TGTGCCATCAGTGAGGAAGAAAACACCATATATTTT. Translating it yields CAISEEENTIYF.

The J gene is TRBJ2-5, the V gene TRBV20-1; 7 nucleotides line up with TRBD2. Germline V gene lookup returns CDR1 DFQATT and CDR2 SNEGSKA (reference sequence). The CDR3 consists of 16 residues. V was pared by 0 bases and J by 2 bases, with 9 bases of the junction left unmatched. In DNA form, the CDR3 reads TGCAGTGCTAGAGATCTCCGGGCTAGCGGACAAGAGACCCAGTACTTC. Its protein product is CSARDLRASGQETQYF.

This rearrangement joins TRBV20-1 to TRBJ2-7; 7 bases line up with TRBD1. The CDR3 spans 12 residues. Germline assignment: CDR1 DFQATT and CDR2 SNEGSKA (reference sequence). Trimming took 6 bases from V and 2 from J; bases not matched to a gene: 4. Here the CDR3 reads CSAKGQPYEQYF. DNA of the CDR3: TGCAGTGCCAAGGGACAGCCCTACGAGCAGTACTTC.

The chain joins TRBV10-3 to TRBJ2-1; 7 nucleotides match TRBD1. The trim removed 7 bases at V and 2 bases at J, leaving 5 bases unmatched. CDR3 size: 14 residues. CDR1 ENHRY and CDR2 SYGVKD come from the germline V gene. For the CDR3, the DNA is TGTGCCATCAAAGGACAGGATACCTACAATGAGCAGTTCTTC. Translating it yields CAIKGQDTYNEQFF.

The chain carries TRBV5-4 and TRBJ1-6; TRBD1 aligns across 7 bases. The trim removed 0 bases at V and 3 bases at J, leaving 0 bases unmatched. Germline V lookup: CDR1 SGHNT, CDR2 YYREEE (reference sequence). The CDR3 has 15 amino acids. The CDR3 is CASSLGQGYNSPLHF. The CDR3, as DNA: TGTGCCAGCAGCTTGGGACAGGGCTATAATTCACCCCTCCACTTT. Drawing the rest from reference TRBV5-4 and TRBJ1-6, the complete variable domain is ETGVTQSPTHLIKTRGQQVTLRCSSQSGHNTVSWYQQALGQGPQFIFQYYREEENGRGNFPPRFSGLQFPNYSSELNVNALELDDSALYLCASSLGQGYNSPLHFGNGTRLTVT.

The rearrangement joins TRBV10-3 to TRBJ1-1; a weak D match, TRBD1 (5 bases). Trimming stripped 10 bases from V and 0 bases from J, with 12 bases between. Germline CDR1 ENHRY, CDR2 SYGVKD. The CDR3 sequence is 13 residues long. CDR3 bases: TGTGCCACAGACGACAGATTGAACACTGAAGCTTTCTTT. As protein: CATDDRLNTEAFF.

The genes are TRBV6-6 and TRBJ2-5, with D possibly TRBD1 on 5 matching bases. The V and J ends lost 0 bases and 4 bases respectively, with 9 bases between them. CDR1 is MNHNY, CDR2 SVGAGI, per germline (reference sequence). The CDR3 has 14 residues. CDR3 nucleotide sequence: TGTGCCAGCAGTTACTCGGGGCTAGTAGAGACCCAGTACTTC. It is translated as CASSYSGLVETQYF.

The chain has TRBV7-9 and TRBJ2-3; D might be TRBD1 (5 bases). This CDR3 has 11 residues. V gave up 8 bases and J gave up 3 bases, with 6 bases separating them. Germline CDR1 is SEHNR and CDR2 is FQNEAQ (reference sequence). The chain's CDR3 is CASQGTDTQYF. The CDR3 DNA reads TGTGCCAGCCAGGGAACAGATACGCAGTATTTT.

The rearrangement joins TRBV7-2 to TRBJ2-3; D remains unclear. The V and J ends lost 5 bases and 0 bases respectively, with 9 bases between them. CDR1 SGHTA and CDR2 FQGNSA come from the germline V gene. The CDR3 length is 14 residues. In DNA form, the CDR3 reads TGTGCCAGCAGCCCCCGAGCGAGCACAGATACGCAGTATTTT. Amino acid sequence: CASSPRASTDTQYF.

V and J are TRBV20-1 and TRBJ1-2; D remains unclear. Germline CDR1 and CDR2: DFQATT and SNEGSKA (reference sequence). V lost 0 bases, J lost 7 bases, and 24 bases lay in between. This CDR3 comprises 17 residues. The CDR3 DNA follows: TGCAGTGCTAGAGATCCATCCCCCTCAGGAGAAGGATCTGGCTACACCTTC. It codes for CSARDPSPSGEGSGYTF.

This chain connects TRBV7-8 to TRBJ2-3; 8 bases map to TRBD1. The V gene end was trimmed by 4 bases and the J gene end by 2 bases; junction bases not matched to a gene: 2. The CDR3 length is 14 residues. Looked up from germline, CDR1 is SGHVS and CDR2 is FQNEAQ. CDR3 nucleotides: TGTGCCAGCAGCTGGGACAGGTCCACAGATACGCAGTATTTT. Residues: CASSWDRSTDTQYF.

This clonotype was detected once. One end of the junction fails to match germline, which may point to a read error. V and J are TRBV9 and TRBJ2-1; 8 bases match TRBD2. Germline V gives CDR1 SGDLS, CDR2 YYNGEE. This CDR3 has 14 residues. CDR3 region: CASRAGETYNEQFF. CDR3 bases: TGTGCCAGCAGAGCGGGAGAAACCTACAATGAGCAATTCTTC.

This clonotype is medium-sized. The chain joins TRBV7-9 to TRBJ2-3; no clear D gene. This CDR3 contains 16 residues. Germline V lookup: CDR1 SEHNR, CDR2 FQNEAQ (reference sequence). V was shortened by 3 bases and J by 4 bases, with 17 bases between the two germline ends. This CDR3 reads CASSLMQVPLADTQYF. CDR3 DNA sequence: TGTGCCAGCAGCTTGATGCAGGTCCCACTTGCAGATACGCAGTATTTT.

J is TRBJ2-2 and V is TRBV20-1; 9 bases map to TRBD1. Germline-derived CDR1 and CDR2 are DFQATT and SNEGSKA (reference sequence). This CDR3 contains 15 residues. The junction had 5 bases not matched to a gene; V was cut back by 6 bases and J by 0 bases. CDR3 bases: TGCAGTGCCTCCAGACAGGGGGCGAACACCGGGGAGCTGTTTTTT. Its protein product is CSASRQGANTGELFF.

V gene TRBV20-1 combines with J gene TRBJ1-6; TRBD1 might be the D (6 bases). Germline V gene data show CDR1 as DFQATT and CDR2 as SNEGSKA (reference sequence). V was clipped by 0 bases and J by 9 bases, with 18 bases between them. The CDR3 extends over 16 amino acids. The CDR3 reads CSARDLGQPVSSPLHF. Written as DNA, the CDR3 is TGCAGTGCTAGAGATCTTGGACAGCCCGTATCTTCACCCCTCCACTTT.

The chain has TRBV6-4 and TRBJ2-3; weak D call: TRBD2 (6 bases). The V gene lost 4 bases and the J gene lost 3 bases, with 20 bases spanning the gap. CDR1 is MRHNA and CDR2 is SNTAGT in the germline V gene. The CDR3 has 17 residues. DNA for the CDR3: TGTGCCAGCAGTGTTAGGGGCGGGGAACTCATAACAGATACGCAGTATTTT. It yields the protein CASSVRGGELITDTQYF.

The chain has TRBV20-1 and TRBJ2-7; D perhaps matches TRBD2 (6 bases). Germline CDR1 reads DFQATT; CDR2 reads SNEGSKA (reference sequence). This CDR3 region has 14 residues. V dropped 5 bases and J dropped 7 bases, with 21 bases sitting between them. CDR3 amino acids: CSARPRTTILEQYF. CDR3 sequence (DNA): TGCAGTGCTCGACCCAGGACTACCATTCTTGAGCAGTACTTC.

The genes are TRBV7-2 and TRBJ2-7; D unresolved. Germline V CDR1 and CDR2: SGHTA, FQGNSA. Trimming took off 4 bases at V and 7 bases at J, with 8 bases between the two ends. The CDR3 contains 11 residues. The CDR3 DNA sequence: TGTGCCAGCAGCTCCCTTGGAGAGCAGTACTTC. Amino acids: CASSSLGEQYF.

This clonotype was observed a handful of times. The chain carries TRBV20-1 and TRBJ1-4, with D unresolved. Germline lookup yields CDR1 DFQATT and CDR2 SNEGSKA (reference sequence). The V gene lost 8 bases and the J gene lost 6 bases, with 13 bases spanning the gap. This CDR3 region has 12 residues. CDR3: CSLGPVDEKLFF. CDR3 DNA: TGCAGTTTGGGTCCGGTAGATGAAAAACTGTTTTTT.